These 30 T cell receptor beta chains came from one sample sequenced in a study of shared clonotypes between healthy human individuals. Libraries were prepared by immunoSEQ multiplex PCR; TCRdb keeps only in-frame clonotypes and omits some of them. This sample has about 1 million clones, with approximately 68% found just once. The sample comprised memory CD4+ T cells sorted from blood. The subset: CD45RA-negative fraction. These receptors all come from a man between 18 and 35 years old in good health.

This clone was counted only a few times. The rearrangement uses TRBV10-3 and TRBJ2-7; D uncertain. In germline, CDR1 is ENHRY, CDR2 SYGVKD. V lost 0 bases and J lost 6, with 15 bases in between. CDR3 length equals 15 residues. CDR3 region: CAISESGRDKGEQYF. The CDR3 nucleotides read TGTGCCATCAGTGAGTCAGGAAGGGATAAGGGCGAGCAGTACTTC.

The V and J genes are TRBV2 and TRBJ1-4, with TRBD1 matching 9 bases. Losses at the gene ends were 6 bases for V and 7 bases for J; bases not matched to a gene: 6. Germline V gene data show CDR1 as SNHLY and CDR2 as FYNNEI. This CDR3 is 14 amino acids long. DNA for the CDR3: TGTGCCAGCAGGGGGGACAGGGCCTTTGAAAAACTGTTTTTT. This sequence encodes CASRGDRAFEKLFF.

Concerning this clone itself: The sample carries other DNA sequences with the same CDR3. V and J are TRBV20-1 and TRBJ2-1, with D unresolved. Germline V gene data show CDR1 as DFQATT and CDR2 as SNEGSKA (reference sequence). Trimming shortened V by 6 bases and J by 0 bases, and 3 bases separated the two germline ends. The CDR3 is made up of 11 amino acids. The CDR3 DNA sequence: TGCAGTGCGAACTCCTACAATGAGCAGTTCTTC. Amino acid sequence: CSANSYNEQFF.

The V and J genes are TRBV9 and TRBJ2-1, with D maybe TRBD2 (6 bases). This CDR3 has 14 amino acids. The V end lost 3 bases, the J end lost 7 bases, and 14 bases lay between the germline ends. Germline V gives CDR1 SGDLS, CDR2 YYNGEE. The CDR3 loop reads CASSAPGGWNEQFF. CDR3 DNA sequence: TGTGCCAGCAGCGCCCCTGGGGGGTGGAATGAGCAGTTCTTC.

V gene TRBV7-9 combines with J gene TRBJ2-1; no clear D gene. The CDR3 extends over 16 amino acids. The V gene lost 1 base and the J gene lost 5 bases, with 15 bases spanning the gap. The germline V gene encodes CDR1 SEHNR and CDR2 FQNEAQ (reference sequence). The CDR3 protein is CASSLEVQTIDNEQFF. CDR3 sequence (DNA): TGTGCCAGCAGCTTAGAGGTTCAGACGATTGACAATGAGCAGTTCTTC. The full variable domain, with the rest looked up from reference TRBV7-9 and TRBJ2-1, is DTGVSQNPRHKITKRGQNVTFRCDPISEHNRLYWYRQTLGQGPEFLTYFQNEAQLEKSRLLSDRFSAERPKGSFSTLEIQRTEQGDSAMYLCASSLEVQTIDNEQFFGPGTRLTVL.

The sample holds one count of this clone. A much larger clone lies a single base off, so this may be a read error. V and J are TRBV6-5 and TRBJ2-1; the D is unclear. Germline lookup yields CDR1 MNHEY and CDR2 SVGAGI. This CDR3 is built from 11 residues. CDR3 bases: TGTGCCAGCAGGTACTACAATGAGCAGTTCTTC. It translates to CASRYYNEQFF.

This clone has just a few counts. The sample carries other DNA sequences with the same CDR3. This rearrangement joins TRBV7-2 to TRBJ1-2; D ambiguous. V dropped 0 bases and J dropped 7 bases, with 6 bases sitting between them. The CDR3 contains 12 residues. Germline V gene data show CDR1 as SGHTA and CDR2 as FQGNSA. Here the CDR3 DNA reads TGTGCCAGCAGCTTAGCGGTGGGTGGCTACACCTTC. Translated, it gives CASSLAVGGYTF.

This clone was recorded a few times. This specimen includes other DNA sequences encoding the same CDR3. V is TRBV19 and J is TRBJ1-6, with TRBD1 matching over 7 bases. V shed 6 bases, J shed 7 bases, and the junction held 3 bases outside the gene matches. Per germline, CDR1 LNHDA and CDR2 SQIVND (reference sequence). The CDR3 length is 13 residues. The CDR3 loop is CASRRDSNSPLHF. The CDR3 bases are TGTGCCAGTAGGAGGGACAGCAATTCACCCCTCCACTTT.

The rearrangement links TRBV9 to TRBJ1-1, with D possibly TRBD1 on 5 matching bases. The CDR3 runs 13 residues. V lost 3 bases and J lost 0, with 6 bases in between. The germline gives CDR1 SGDLS, CDR2 YYNGEE. CDR3 sequence (DNA): TGTGCCAGCAGCGGGGGCTTGAACACTGAAGCTTTCTTT. Its protein is CASSGGLNTEAFF.

As regards this clone: Other DNA sequences in this specimen translate into the identical CDR3. V gene TRBV2 combines with J gene TRBJ2-5; D call uncertain. The CDR3 extends over 12 amino acids. Trimming stripped 0 bases from V and 4 bases from J, with 3 bases between. Looked up from germline, CDR1 is SNHLY and CDR2 is FYNNEI. In DNA form, the CDR3 reads TGTGCCAGCAGTGAAGCAAGAGAGACCCAGTACTTC. This translates into CASSEARETQYF.

This chain connects TRBV6-1 to TRBJ2-5; tentatively, D is TRBD2 (6 bases). The V end was cut by 8 bases, the J end by 0 bases, with 7 bases between. CDR3 length: 12 residues. Germline lookup yields CDR1 MNHNS and CDR2 SASEGT. CDR3 DNA: TGTGCCAGCGCGGGGAACCAAGAGACCCAGTACTTC. This encodes CASAGNQETQYF.

The rearrangement uses TRBV6-1 and TRBJ1-2; D is ambiguous. Looked up from germline, CDR1 is MNHNS and CDR2 is SASEGT. Trimming left V 4 bases short and J 4 bases short, with 10 bases between. The CDR3 contains 13 residues. The CDR3, as DNA: TGTGCCAGCAGTGCACGGAACCTCTATGGCTACACCTTC. Translation: CASSARNLYGYTF.

This chain links TRBV7-2 with TRBJ2-1; 10 nucleotides match TRBD2. Trimming cost V 3 bases and J 7 bases; bases outside gene matches: 12. CDR3 length: 17 amino acids. Germline-derived CDR1 and CDR2 are SGHTA and FQGNSA. The CDR3 spells CASSLGFLAGVGNEQFF. The CDR3 DNA sequence: TGTGCCAGCAGCTTGGGATTCCTAGCGGGGGTGGGGAATGAGCAGTTCTTC.

A remark on this clone: Different DNA sequences within this sample yield the same CDR3. This chain links TRBV6-5 with TRBJ1-2, with D perhaps TRBD1 (5 bases). Trimming took off 5 bases at V and 2 bases at J, with 9 bases between the two ends. Germline assignment: CDR1 MNHEY and CDR2 SVGAGI. CDR3 size: 13 residues. Written as DNA, the CDR3 is TGTGCCAGCAGTCGGGACGGGAACTATGGCTACACCTTC. It yields the protein CASSRDGNYGYTF.

The chain has TRBV29-1 and TRBJ1-1, with D unclear. V was clipped by 7 bases and J by 1 base, with 19 bases between them. There are 15 residues in the CDR3. Germline V gene sequence: CDR1 SQVTM, CDR2 ANQGSEA. The DNA of the CDR3 is TGCAGCGGGAACAAGGGTGGACTCGGGAACACTGAAGCTTTCTTT. Encoded protein: CSGNKGGLGNTEAFF.

The chain has TRBV6-1 and TRBJ2-3; unclear D gene. CDR3 length equals 15 residues. Trimming removed 6 bases from V and 1 base from J, with 14 bases in between. The germline V gene encodes CDR1 MNHNS and CDR2 SASEGT. The CDR3 DNA sequence: TGTGCCAGCAGCCTCATCACGGGCGGCACAGATACGCAGTATTTT. Protein sequence: CASSLITGGTDTQYF.

The chain employs TRBV6-1 and TRBJ1-2, with D unclear. This CDR3 region has 12 residues. Germline V gene data show CDR1 as MNHNS and CDR2 as SASEGT. V was cut by 7 bases and J by 8 bases, with 14 bases left in between. The CDR3 DNA sequence: TGTGCCAGCACCGCAGGCTCACGGGGCTACACCTTC. It codes for CASTAGSRGYTF.

The rearrangement uses TRBV18 and TRBJ2-5, with 7 bases lining up with TRBD2. The V and J ends lost 0 bases and 4 bases, in that order; junction bases with no gene match: 8. The CDR3 loop spans 16 amino acids. Germline V gene data show CDR1 as KGHSH and CDR2 as LQKENI. CDR3: CASSPPVGGPGETQYF. The CDR3 coding sequence is TGTGCCAGCTCACCACCAGTGGGAGGGCCCGGAGAGACCCAGTACTTC.

The chain joins TRBV7-9 to TRBJ1-2; D is unresolved. The CDR3 spans 13 residues. Between the trimmed V and J ends, which lost 1 base and 4 bases, there was a span of 7 bases. CDR1 and CDR2 (germline): SEHNR, FQNEAQ (reference sequence). The CDR3 coding sequence is TGTGCCAGCAGCTTAGTCGGTTTCTATGGCTACACCTTC. It encodes CASSLVGFYGYTF.

This clone was found once. The chain carries TRBV18 and TRBJ1-6; D possibly corresponds to TRBD1 (5 bases). V lost 2 bases and J 4 bases, leaving 15 bases between the germline ends. CDR1 is KGHSH and CDR2 is LQKENI in the germline V gene. This CDR3 comprises 17 residues. The CDR3 bases are TGTGCCAGCTCACCAGTCGACAGCCTTAATTATAATTCACCCCTCCACTTT. Encoded protein: CASSPVDSLNYNSPLHF.

V usage is TRBV7-9 and J usage is TRBJ1-2; tentative D call: TRBD1 (6 bases). The CDR3 has 14 residues. CDR1 SEHNR and CDR2 FQNEAQ come from the germline V gene (reference sequence). Trimming removed 1 base from V and 7 bases from J, with 13 bases in between. In DNA form, the CDR3 reads TGTGCCAGCAGCTTAGGTACAGGGACTAGTGGCTACACCTTC. Its translation is CASSLGTGTSGYTF.

This clone was seen more than once but under ten times. The chain is built from TRBV7-3 and TRBJ1-3; D gene ambiguous. This CDR3 has 15 amino acids. V gave up 5 bases and J gave up 0 bases, with 11 bases separating them. The germline V gene has CDR1 SGHTA and CDR2 FQGTGA. CDR3 amino acids: CASSPGPGSGNTIYF. CDR3 DNA sequence: TGTGCCAGCAGCCCTGGACCTGGCTCTGGAAACACCATATATTTT.

The rearrangement uses TRBV19 and TRBJ1-6, with D possibly TRBD1 on 5 matching bases. The CDR3 consists of 14 residues. Germline-derived CDR1 and CDR2 are LNHDA and SQIVND (reference sequence). Trimming removed 11 bases at V and 5 bases at J, with 16 bases between. In DNA, the CDR3 is TGTGCCGGCCGAGCAGGGAACAATAATTCACCCCTCCACTTT. It translates to CAGRAGNNNSPLHF.

The chain combines TRBV18 with TRBJ2-6; D might be TRBD1 (5 bases). Trimming pared 5 bases from V and 2 bases from J, leaving 16 bases between. The CDR3 runs 17 residues. Germline CDR1 and CDR2: KGHSH and LQKENI. DNA of the CDR3: TGTGCCAGCTCAGGGCAATCCAGGGCCCCTGGGGCCAACGTCCTGACTTTC. This encodes CASSGQSRAPGANVLTF.

As to this clone: A read error may explain this, as a much larger clone is one base away. The chain couples TRBV5-1 to TRBJ2-7; TRBD2 might be the D (5 bases). CDR1 is SGHRS and CDR2 is YFSETQ in the germline V gene. Trimming cost V 7 bases and J 2 bases, with 10 bases left between them. This CDR3 contains 12 residues. Here the CDR3 reads CASAGITYEQYF. The CDR3 region has the DNA TGCGCCAGCGCCGGGATCACCTACGAGCAGTACTTC.

The chain is built from TRBV18 and TRBJ2-7, with D possibly TRBD1 on 6 matching bases. The V and J ends lost 2 bases and 0 bases respectively, with 8 bases between them. Germline lookup yields CDR1 KGHSH and CDR2 LQKENI. The CDR3 is made up of 14 amino acids. CDR3 coding DNA: TGTGCCAGCTCACCAGCGACAGGCTCCTACGAGCAGTACTTC. This encodes CASSPATGSYEQYF.

The chain employs TRBV6-6 and TRBJ1-1, with D possibly TRBD1 on 5 matching bases. CDR1 MNHNY and CDR2 SVGAGI come from the germline V gene (reference sequence). The V and J ends lost 2 bases and 4 bases respectively, with 14 bases between them. This CDR3 spans 15 amino acids. CDR3 bases: TGTGCCAGCAGTTACCTCCGCAGGGATGGCACTGAAGCTTTCTTT. Protein product: CASSYLRRDGTEAFF.

With regard to this clone: This specimen includes other DNA sequences encoding the same CDR3. CDR3 coding DNA: TGTGCCACAATTACAGGGTTAGGTGAAAAACTGTTTTTT. It is translated as CATITGLGEKLFF. The chain couples TRBV6-1 to TRBJ1-4, with a weak D call TRBD1 (6 bases). V lost 10 bases and J 7 bases, leaving 16 bases between the germline ends. CDR1 MNHNS and CDR2 SASEGT come from the germline V gene. The CDR3 length is 13 residues.

The gene calls are TRBV9 and TRBJ2-7, with a possible D match to TRBD1 (5 bases). V was pared by 2 bases and J by 2 bases, with 17 bases between. The CDR3 extends over 16 amino acids. CDR1 is SGDLS, CDR2 YYNGEE, per germline. The chain's CDR3 is CASSVQTEVATYEQYF. The CDR3 DNA reads as TGTGCCAGCAGCGTCCAGACAGAAGTGGCAACCTACGAGCAGTACTTC.

J is TRBJ2-7 and V is TRBV5-4, with 8 bases aligning to TRBD2. Germline V CDR1 and CDR2: SGHNT, YYREEE (reference sequence). This CDR3 region has 14 residues. V shed 3 bases, J shed 6 bases, and the junction held 8 bases outside the gene matches. This chain's CDR3 is CASSSPGLVGEQYF. CDR3 DNA sequence: TGTGCCAGCAGCTCCCCGGGACTAGTGGGCGAGCAGTACTTC.